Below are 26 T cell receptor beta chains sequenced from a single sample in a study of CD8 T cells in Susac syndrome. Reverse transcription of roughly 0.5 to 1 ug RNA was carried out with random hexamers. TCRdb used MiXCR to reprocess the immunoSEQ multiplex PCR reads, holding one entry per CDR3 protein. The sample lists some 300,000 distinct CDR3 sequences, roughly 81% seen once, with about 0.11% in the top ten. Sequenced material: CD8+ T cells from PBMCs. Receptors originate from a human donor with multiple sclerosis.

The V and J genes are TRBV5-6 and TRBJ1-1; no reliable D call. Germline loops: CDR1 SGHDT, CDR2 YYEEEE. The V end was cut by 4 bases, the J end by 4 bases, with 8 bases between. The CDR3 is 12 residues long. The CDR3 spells CASSLQGTEAFF. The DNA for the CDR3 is TGTGCCAGCAGCCTGCAAGGCACTGAAGCTTTCTTT.

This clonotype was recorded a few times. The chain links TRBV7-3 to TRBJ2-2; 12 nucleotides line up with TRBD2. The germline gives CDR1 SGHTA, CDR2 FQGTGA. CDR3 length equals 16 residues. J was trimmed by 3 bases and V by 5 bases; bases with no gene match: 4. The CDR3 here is CASSPLAGGHTGELFF. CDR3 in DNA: TGTGCCAGCAGCCCTCTAGCGGGAGGGCACACCGGGGAGCTGTTTTTT.

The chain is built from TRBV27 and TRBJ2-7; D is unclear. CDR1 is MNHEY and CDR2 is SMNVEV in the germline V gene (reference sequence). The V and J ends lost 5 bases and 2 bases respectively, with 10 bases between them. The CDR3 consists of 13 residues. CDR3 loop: CASSPGRAYEQYF. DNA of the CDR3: TGTGCCAGCAGTCCCGGACGGGCCTACGAGCAGTACTTC.

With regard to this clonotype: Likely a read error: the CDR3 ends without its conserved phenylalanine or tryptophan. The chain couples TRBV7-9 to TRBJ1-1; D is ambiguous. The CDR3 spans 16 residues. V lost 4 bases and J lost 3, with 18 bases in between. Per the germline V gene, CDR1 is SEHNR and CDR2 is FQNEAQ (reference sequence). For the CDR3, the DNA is TGTGCCAGCAGCTCACCTTCGGGGAGGGAGGACACTGAAGCTTTCCTT. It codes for CASSSPSGREDTEAFL.

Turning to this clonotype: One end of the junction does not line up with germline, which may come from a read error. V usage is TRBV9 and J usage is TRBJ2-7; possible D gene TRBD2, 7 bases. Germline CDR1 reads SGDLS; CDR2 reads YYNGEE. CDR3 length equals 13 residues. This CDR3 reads CASSAGEGVERYF. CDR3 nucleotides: TGTGCCAGCAGCGCGGGGGAGGGGGTCGAGCGGTACTTC.

CDR3 coding DNA: TGCAGTGCAAGGGACGGTTCCTACTATGGCTACACCTTC. It specifies CSARDGSYYGYTF. The rearrangement links TRBV20-1 to TRBJ1-2; maybe TRBD1 (5 bases). Trimming shortened V by 6 bases and J by 3 bases, and 14 bases separated the two germline ends. From germline, CDR1 is DFQATT and CDR2 SNEGSKA (reference sequence). This CDR3 region has 13 residues.

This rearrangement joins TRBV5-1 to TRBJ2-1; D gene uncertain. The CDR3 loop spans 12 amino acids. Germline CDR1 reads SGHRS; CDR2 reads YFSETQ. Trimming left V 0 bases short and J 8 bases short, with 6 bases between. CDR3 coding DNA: TGCGCCAGCAGCTTGGGCGTCCATGAGCAGTTCTTC. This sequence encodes CASSLGVHEQFF.

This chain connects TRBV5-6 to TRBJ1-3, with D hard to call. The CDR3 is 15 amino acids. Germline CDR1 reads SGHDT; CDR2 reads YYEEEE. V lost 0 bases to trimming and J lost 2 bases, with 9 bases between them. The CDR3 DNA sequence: TGTGCCAGCAGCTTGGCCCGTTTTACTGGAAACACCATATATTTT. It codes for CASSLARFTGNTIYF.

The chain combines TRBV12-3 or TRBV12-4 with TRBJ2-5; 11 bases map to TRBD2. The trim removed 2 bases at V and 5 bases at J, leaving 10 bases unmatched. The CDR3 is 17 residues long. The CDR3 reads CASSLLLAGDRGETQYF. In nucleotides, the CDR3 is TGTGCCAGCAGTTTACTACTAGCGGGAGACCGGGGGGAGACCCAGTACTTC.

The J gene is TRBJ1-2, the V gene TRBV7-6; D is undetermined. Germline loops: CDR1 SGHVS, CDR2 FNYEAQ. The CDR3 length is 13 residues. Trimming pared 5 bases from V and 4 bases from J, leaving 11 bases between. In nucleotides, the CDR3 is TGTGCCAGCAGCACCCTCGGCGGCTATGGCTACACCTTC. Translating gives CASSTLGGYGYTF. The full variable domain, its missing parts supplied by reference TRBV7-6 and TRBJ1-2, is GAGVSQSPRYKVTKRGQDVALRCDPISGHVSLYWYRQALGQGPEFLTYFNYEAQQDKSGLPNDRFSAERPEGSISTLTIQRTEQRDSAMYRCASSTLGGYGYTFGSGTRLTVV.

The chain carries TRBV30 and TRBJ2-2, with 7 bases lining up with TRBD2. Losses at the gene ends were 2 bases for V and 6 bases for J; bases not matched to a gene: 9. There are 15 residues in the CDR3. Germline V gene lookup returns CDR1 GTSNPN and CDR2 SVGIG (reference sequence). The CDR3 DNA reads TGTGCCTGGAGTCCCGGACTAGTGGGTGCCGGGGAGCTGTTTTTT. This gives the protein CAWSPGLVGAGELFF.

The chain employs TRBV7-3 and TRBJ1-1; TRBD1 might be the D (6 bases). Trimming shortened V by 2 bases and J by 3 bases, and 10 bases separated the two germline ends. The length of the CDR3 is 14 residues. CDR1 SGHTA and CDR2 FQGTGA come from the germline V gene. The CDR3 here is CASSLFRGDTEAFF. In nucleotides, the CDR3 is TGTGCCAGCAGCTTATTCAGGGGCGACACTGAAGCTTTCTTT.

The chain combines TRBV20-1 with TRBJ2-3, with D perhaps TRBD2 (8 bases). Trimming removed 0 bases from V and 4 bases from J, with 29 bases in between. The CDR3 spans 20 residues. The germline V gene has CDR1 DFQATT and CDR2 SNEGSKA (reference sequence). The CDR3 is CSARESGLAGLNQGADTQYF. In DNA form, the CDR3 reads TGCAGTGCTAGAGAAAGTGGGCTAGCGGGCCTTAACCAGGGGGCAGATACGCAGTATTTT.

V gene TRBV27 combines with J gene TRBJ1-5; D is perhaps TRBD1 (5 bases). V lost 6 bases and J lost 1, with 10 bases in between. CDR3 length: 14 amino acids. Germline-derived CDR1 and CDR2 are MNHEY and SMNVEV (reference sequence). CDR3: CASRPRESNQPQHF. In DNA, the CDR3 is TGTGCCAGCAGACCCAGGGAGAGCAATCAGCCCCAGCATTTT.

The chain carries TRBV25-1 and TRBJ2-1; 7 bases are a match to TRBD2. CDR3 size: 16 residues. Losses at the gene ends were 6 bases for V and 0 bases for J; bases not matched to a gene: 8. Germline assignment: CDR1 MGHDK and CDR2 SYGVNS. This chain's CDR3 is CASRANGRPSYNEQFF. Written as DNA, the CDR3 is TGTGCCAGCAGGGCCAACGGGAGGCCCTCCTACAATGAGCAGTTCTTC.

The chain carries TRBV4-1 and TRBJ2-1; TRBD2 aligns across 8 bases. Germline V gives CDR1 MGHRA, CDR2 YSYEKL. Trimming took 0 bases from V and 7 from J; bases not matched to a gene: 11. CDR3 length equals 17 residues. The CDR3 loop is CASSQEGYAGGGNEQFF. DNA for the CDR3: TGCGCCAGCAGCCAAGAAGGATACGCGGGAGGTGGAAATGAGCAGTTCTTC.

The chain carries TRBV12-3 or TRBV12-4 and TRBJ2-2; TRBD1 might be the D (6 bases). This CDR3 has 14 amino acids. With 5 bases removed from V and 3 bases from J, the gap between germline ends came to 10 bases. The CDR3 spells CASSRDTHTGELFF. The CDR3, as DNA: TGTGCCAGCAGTCGGGACACTCACACCGGGGAGCTGTTTTTT.

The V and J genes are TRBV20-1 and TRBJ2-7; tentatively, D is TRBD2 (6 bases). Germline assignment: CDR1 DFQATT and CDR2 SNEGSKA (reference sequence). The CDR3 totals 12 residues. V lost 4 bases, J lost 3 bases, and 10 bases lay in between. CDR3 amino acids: CSAKVGSYEQYF. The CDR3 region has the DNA TGCAGTGCTAAGGTCGGGAGCTACGAGCAGTACTTC.

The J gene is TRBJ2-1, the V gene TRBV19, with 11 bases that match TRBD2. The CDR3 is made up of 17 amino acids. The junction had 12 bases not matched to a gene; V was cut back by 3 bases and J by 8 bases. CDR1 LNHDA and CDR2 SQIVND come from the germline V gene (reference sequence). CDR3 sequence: CASSIWASGGLGDEQFF. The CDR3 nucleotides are TGTGCCAGTAGTATTTGGGCTAGCGGGGGGTTGGGTGATGAGCAGTTCTTC.

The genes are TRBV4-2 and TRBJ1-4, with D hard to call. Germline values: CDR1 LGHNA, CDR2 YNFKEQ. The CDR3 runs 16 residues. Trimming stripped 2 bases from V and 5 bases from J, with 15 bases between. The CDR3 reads CASSQSDKARNEKLFF. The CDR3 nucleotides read TGTGCCAGCAGCCAATCTGACAAAGCAAGAAATGAAAAACTGTTTTTT.

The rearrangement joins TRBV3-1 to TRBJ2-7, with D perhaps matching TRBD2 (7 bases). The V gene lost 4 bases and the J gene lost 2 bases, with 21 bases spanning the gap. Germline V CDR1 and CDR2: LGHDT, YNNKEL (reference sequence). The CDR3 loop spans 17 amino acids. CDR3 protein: CASSPTGGAGDPYEQYF. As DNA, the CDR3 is TGTGCCAGCAGCCCCACGGGGGGCGCGGGAGACCCCTACGAGCAGTACTTC.

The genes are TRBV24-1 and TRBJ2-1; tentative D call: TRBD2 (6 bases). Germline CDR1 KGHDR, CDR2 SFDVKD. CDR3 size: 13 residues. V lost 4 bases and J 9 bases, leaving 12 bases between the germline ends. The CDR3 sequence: CATSDPGTSEQFF. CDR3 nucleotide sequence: TGTGCCACCAGTGACCCCGGGACTTCTGAGCAGTTCTTC.

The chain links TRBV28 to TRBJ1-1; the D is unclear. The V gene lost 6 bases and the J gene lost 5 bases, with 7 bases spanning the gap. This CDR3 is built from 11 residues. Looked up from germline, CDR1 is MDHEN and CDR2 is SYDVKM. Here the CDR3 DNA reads TGTGCCAGCAGGGATCGGACTGAAGCTTTCTTT. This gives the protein CASRDRTEAFF.

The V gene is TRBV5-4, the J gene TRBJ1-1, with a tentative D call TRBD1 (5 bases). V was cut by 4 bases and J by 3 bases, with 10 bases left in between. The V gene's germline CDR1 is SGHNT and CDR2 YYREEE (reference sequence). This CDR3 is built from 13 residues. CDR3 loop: CASSRGGDTEAFF. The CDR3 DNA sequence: TGTGCCAGCAGCCGGGGAGGGGACACTGAAGCTTTCTTT.

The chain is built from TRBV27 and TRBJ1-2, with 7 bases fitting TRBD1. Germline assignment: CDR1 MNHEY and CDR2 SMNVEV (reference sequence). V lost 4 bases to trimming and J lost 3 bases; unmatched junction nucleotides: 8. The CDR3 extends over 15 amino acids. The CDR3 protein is CASSSQGGADYGYTF. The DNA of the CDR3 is TGTGCCAGCAGTTCCCAGGGGGGGGCTGACTATGGCTACACCTTC.

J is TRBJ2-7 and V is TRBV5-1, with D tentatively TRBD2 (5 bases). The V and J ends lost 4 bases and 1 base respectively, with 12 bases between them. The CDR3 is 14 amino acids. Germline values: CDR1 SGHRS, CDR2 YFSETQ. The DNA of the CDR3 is TGCGCCAGCAGCCCAAGCGGTACTTCCTACGAGCAGTACTTC. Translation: CASSPSGTSYEQYF. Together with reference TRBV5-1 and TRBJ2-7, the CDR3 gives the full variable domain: KAGVTQTPRYLIKTRGQQVTLSCSPISGHRSVSWYQQTPGQGLQFLFEYFSETQRNKGNFPGRFSGRQFSNSRSEMNVSTLELGDSALYLCASSPSGTSYEQYFGPGTRLTVT.